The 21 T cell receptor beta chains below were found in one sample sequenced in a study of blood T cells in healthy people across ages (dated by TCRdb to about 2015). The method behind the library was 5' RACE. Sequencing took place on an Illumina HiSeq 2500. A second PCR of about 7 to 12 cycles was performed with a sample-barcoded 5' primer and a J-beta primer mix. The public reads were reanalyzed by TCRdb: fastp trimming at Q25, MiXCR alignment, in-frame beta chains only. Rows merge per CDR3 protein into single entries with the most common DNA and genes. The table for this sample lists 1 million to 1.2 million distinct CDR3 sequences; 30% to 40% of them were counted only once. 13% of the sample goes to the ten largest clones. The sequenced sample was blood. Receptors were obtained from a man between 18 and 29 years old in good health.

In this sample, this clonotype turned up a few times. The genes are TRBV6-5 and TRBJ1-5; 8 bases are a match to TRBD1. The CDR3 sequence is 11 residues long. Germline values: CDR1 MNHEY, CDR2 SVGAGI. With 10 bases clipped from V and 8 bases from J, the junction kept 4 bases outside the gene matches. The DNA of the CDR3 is TGTGCCACAGGGGGCGGTAAGCCCCAGCATTTT. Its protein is CATGGGKPQHF.

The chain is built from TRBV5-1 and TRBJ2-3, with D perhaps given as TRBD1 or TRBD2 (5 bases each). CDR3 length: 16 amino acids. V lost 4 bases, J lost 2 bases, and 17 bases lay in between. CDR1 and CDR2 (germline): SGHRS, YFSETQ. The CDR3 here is CASSGRDRRTTDTQYF. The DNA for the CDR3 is TGCGCCAGCAGCGGCCGGGACCGACGGACCACAGATACGCAGTATTTT.

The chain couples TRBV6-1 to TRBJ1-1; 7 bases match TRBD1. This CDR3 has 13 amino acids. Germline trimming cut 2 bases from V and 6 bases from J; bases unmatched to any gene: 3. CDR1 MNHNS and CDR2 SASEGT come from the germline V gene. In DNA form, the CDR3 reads TGTGCCAGCAGTGAAACTGGGACAGCTGAAGCTTTCTTT. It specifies CASSETGTAEAFF.

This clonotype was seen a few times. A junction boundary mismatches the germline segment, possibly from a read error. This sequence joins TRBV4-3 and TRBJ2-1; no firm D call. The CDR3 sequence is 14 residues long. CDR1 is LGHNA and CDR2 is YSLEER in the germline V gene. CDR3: CVSSQDLEVREQFF. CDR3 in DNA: TGCGTCAGCAGCCAAGATTTAGAAGTAAGGGAGCAGTTCTTC.

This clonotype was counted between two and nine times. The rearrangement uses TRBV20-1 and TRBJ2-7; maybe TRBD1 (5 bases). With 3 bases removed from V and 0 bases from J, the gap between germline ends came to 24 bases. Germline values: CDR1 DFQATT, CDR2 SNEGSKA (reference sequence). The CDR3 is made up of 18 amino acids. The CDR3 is CSARALTPQGFPSYEQYF. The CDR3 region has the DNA TGCAGTGCTAGGGCCCTAACCCCGCAGGGATTCCCCTCCTACGAGCAGTACTTC.

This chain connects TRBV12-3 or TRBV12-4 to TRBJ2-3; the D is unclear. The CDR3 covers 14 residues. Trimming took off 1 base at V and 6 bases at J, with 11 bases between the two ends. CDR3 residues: CASSLVWGGDTQYF. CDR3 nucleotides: TGTGCCAGCAGTTTAGTATGGGGTGGGGATACGCAGTATTTT.

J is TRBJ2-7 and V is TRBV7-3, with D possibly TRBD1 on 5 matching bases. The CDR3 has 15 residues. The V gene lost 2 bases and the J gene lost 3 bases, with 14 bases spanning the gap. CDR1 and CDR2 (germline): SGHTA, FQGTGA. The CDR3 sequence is CASSLYQGPLYEQYF. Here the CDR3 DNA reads TGTGCCAGCAGCTTATACCAGGGCCCCCTCTACGAGCAGTACTTC.

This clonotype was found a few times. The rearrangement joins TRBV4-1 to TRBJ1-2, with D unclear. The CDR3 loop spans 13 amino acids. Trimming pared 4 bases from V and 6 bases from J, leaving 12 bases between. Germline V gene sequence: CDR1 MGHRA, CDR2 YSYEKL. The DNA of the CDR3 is TGCGCCAGCAGCCGCGGCAGCCGCCATGGCTACACCTTC. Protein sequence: CASSRGSRHGYTF.

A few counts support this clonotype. For the CDR3, the DNA is TGTGCCAGCAGCCAGAGCGGCGACGAGCAGTACTTC. It specifies CASSQSGDEQYF. The rearrangement uses TRBV7-9 and TRBJ2-7; possible D gene TRBD2, 5 bases. The V end was cut by 5 bases, the J end by 5 bases, with 10 bases between. The CDR3 totals 12 residues. Germline assignment: CDR1 SEHNR and CDR2 FQNEAQ (reference sequence).

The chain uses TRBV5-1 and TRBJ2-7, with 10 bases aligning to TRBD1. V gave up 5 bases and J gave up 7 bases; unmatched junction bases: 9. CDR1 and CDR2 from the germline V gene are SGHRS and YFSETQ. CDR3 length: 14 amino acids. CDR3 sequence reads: CASRRDRGHNEQYF. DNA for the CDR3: TGCGCCAGCAGGAGGGACAGGGGCCACAATGAGCAGTACTTC.

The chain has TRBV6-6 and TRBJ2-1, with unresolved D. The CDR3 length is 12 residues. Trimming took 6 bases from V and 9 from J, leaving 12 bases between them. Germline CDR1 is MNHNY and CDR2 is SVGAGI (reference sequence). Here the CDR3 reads CASSRSVIEQFF. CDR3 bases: TGTGCCAGCAGCCGCTCTGTAATTGAGCAGTTCTTC.

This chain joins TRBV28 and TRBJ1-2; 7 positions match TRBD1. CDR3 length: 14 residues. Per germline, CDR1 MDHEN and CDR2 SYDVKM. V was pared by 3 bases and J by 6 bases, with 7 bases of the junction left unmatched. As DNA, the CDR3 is TGTGCCAGCAGTTTCGACAGGGTGCGAGATGGCTACACCTTC. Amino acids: CASSFDRVRDGYTF.

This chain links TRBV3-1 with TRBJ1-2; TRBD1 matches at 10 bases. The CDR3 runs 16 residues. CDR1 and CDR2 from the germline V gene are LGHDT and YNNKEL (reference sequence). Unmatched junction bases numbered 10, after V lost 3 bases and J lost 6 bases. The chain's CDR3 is CASSHETSGQGHGYTF. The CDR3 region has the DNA TGTGCCAGCAGCCACGAGACCTCGGGACAGGGGCATGGCTACACCTTC. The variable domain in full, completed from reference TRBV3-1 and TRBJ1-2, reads DTAVSQTPKYLVTQMGNDKSIKCEQNLGHDTMYWYKQDSKKFLKIMFSYNNKELIINETVPNRFSPKSPDKAHLNLHINSLELGDSAVYFCASSHETSGQGHGYTFGSGTRLTVV.

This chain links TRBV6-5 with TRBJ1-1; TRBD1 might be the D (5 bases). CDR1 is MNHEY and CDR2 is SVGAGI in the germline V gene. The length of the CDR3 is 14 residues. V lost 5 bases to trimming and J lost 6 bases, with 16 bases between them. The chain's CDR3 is CASSARDATSEAFF. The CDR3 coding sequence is TGTGCCAGCAGTGCTCGGGACGCAACCTCTGAAGCTTTCTTT.

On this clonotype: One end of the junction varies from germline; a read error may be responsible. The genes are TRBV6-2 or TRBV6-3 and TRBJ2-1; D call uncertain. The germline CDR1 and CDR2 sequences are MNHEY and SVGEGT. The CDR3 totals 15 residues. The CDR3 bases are TGTGCCAGCAGTTACGCCCCTCGTTTAGGGAATGAGCGGTTCTTC. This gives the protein CASSYAPRLGNERFF.

CDR3 loop: CASSEVLSYEQYF. DNA of the CDR3: TGTGCCAGCAGTGAAGTCCTGTCCTACGAGCAGTACTTC. This chain joins TRBV25-1 and TRBJ2-7; no definite D call. CDR1 is MGHDK, CDR2 SYGVNS, per germline. The CDR3 length is 13 residues. Deletions cut 2 bases from V and 1 base from J, with 6 bases between.

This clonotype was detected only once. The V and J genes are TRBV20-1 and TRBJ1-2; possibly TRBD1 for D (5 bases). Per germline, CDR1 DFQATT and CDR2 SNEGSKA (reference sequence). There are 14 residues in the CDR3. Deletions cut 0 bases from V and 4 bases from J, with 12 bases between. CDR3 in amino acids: CSARDQEGPYGYTF. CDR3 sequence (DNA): TGCAGTGCTAGAGATCAGGAGGGGCCCTATGGCTACACCTTC.

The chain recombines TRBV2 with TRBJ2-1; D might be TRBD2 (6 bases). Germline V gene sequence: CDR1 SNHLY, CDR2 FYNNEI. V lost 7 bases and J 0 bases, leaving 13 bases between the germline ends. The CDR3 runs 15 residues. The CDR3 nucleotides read TGTGCCAGCAACAAAAGGGAGGTCTCCTACAATGAGCAGTTCTTC. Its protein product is CASNKREVSYNEQFF.

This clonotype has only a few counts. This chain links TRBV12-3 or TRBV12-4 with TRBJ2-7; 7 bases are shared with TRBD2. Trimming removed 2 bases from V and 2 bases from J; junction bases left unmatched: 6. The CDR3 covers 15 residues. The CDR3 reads CASSLRVAGPYEQYF. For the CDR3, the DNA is TGTGCCAGCAGTTTACGGGTAGCGGGCCCCTACGAGCAGTACTTC.

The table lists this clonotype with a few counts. This CDR3 reads CSACQGSNEKLFF. The CDR3 region has the DNA TGCAGCGCCTGCCAGGGGTCTAATGAAAAACTGTTTTTT. The V and J genes are TRBV29-1 and TRBJ1-4; D is perhaps TRBD1 (6 bases). Per germline, CDR1 SQVTM and CDR2 ANQGSEA. V lost 7 bases to trimming and J lost 3 bases, with 12 bases between them. The CDR3 extends over 13 amino acids.

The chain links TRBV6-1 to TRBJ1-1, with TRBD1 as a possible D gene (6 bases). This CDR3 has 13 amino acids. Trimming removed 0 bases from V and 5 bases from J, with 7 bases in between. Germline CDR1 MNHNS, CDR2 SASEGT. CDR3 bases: TGTGCCAGCAGTGAAGCGCAGGGGACTGAAGCTTTCTTT. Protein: CASSEAQGTEAFF.